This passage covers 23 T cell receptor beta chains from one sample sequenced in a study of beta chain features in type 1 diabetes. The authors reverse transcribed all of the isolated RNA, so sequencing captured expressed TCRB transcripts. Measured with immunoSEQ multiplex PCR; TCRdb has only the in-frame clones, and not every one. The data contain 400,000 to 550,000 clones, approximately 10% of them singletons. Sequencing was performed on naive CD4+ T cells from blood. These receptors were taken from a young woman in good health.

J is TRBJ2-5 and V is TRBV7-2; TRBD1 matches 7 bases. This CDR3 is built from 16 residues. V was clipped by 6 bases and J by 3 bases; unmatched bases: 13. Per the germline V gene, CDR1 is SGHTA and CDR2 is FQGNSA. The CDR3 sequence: CASSIGWGTVKETQYF. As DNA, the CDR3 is TGTGCCAGCAGTATCGGCTGGGGGACAGTGAAAGAGACCCAGTACTTC. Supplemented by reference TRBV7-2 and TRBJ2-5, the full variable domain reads GAGVSQSPSNKVTEKGKDVELRCDPISGHTALYWYRQSLGQGLEFLIYFQGNSAPDKSGLPSDRFSAERTGGSVSTLTIQRTQQEDSAVYLCASSIGWGTVKETQYFGPGTRLLVL.

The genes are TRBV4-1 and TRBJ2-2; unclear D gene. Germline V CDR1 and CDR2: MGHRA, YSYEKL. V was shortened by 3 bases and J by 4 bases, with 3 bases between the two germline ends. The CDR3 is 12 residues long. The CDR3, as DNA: TGCGCCAGCAGCCATGCCACCGGGGAGCTGTTTTTT. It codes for CASSHATGELFF.

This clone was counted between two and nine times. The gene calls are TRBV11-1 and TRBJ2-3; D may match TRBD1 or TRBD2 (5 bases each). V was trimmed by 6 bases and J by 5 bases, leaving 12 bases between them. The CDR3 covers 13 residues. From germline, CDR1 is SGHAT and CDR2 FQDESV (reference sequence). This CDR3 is CASRPPGRDTQYF. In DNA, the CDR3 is TGTGCCAGCAGGCCTCCGGGACGAGATACGCAGTATTTT.

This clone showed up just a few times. CDR3 loop: CASRVTGYTGELFF. CDR3 nucleotides: TGTGCCAGCAGGGTGACAGGATACACCGGGGAGCTGTTTTTT. V and J are TRBV2 and TRBJ2-2; D may be TRBD1 (6 bases). Trimming shortened V by 6 bases and J by 3 bases, and 11 bases separated the two germline ends. The CDR3 contains 14 residues. The germline V gene has CDR1 SNHLY and CDR2 FYNNEI.

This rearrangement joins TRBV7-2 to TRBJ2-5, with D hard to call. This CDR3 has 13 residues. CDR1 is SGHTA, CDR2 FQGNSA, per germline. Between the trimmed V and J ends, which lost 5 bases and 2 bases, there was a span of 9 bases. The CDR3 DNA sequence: TGTGCCAGCAGCCCGGACGGTCAAGAGACCCAGTACTTC. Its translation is CASSPDGQETQYF.

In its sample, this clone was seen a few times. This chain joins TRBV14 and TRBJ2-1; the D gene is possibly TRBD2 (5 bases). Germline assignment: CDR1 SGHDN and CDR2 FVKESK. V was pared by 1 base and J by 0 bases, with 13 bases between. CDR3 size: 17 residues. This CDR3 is CASSQVRALSSYNEQFF. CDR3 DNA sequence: TGTGCCAGCAGCCAAGTGCGGGCGCTCAGCTCCTACAATGAGCAGTTCTTC.

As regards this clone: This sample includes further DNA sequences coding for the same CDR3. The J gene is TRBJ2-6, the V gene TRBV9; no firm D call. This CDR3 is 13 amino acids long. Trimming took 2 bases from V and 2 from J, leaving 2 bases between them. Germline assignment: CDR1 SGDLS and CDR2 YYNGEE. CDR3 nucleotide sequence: TGTGCCAGCAGCGTGGCTGGGGCCAACGTCCTGACTTTC. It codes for CASSVAGANVLTF.

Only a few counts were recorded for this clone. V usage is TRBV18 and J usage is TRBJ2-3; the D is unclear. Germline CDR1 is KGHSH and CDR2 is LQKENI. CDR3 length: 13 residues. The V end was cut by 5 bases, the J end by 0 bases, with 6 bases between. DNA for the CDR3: TGTGCCAGCTCAGACCGTAGCACAGATACGCAGTATTTT. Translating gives CASSDRSTDTQYF. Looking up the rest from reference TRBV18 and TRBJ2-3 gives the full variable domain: NAGVMQNPRHLVRRRGQEARLRCSPMKGHSHVYWYRQLPEEGLKFMVYLQKENIIDESGMPKERFSAEFPKEGPSILRIQQVVRGDSAAYFCASSDRSTDTQYFGPGTRLTVL.

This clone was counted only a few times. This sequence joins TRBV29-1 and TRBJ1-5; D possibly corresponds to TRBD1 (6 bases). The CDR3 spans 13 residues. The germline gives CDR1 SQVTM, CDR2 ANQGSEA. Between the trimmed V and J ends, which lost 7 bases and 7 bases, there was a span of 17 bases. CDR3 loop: CSAQAGAHQPQHF. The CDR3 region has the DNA TGCAGCGCCCAAGCAGGGGCGCACCAGCCCCAGCATTTT.

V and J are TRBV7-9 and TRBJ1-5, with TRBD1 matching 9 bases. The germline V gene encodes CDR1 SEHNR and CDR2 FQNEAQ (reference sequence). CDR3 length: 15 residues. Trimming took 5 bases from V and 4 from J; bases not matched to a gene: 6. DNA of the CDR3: TGTGCCAGCAGCCCCGGGACAGGGCGGAATCAGCCCCAGCATTTT. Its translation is CASSPGTGRNQPQHF.

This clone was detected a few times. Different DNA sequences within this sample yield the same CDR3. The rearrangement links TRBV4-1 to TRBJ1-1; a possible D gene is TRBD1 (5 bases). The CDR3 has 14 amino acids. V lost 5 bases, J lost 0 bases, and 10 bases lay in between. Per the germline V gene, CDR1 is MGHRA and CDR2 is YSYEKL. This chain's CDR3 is CASSLRGLNTEAFF. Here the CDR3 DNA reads TGCGCCAGCAGCTTACGGGGCTTGAACACTGAAGCTTTCTTT.

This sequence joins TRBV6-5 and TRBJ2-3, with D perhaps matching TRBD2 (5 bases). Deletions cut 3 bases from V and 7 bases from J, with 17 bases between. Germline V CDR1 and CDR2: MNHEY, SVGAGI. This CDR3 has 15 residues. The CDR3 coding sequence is TGTGCCAGCAGTTATTCACTCGCGAGGGCTAATACGCAGTATTTT. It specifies CASSYSLARANTQYF.

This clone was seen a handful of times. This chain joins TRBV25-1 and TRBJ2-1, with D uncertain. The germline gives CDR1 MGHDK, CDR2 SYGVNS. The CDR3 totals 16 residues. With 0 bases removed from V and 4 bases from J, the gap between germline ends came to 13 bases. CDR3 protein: CASSEYPLAPYNEQFF. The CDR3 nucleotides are TGTGCCAGCAGTGAATACCCCCTCGCCCCTTACAATGAGCAGTTCTTC.

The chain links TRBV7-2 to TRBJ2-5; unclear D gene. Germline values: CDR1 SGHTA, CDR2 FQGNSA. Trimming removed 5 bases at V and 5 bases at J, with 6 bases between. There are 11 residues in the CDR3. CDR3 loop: CASSAYETQYF. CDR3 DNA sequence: TGTGCCAGCAGCGCGTATGAGACCCAGTACTTC.

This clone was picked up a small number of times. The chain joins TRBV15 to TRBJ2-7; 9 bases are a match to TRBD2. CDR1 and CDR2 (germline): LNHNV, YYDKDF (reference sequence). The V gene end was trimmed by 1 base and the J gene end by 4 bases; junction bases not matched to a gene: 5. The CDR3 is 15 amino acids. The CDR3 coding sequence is TGTGCCACCAGCAGAGGAGGACTAGCGAGTTACGAGCAGTACTTC. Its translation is CATSRGGLASYEQYF. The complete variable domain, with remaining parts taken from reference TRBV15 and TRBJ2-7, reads DAMVIQNPRYQVTQFGKPVTLSCSQTLNHNVMYWYQQKSSQAPKLLFHYYDKDFNNEADTPDNFQSRRPNTSFCFLDIRSPGLGDTAMYLCATSRGGLASYEQYFGPGTRLTVT.

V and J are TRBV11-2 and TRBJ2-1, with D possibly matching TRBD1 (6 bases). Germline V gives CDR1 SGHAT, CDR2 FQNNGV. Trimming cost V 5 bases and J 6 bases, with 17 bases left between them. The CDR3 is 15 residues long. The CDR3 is CASSPGTRGGNEQFF. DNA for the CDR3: TGTGCCAGCAGCCCCGGGACAAGAGGTGGCAATGAGCAGTTCTTC.

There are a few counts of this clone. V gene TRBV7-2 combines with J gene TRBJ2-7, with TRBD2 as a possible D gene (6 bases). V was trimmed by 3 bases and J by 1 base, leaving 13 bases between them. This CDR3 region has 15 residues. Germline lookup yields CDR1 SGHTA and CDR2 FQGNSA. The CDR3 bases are TGTGCCAGCAGCTTCGGGACTGCCGATTCCTACGAGCAGTACTTC. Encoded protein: CASSFGTADSYEQYF.

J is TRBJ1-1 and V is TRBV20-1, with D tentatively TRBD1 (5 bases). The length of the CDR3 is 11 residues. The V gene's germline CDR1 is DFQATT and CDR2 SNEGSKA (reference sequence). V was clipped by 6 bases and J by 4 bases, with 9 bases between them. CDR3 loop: CSAQGLTEAFF. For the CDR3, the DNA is TGCAGTGCCCAGGGACTCACTGAAGCTTTCTTT.

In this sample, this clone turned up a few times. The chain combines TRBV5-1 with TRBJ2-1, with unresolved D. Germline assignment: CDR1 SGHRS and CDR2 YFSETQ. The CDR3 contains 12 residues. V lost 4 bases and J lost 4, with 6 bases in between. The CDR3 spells CASSKEYNEQFF. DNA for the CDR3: TGCGCCAGCAGCAAGGAGTACAATGAGCAGTTCTTC.

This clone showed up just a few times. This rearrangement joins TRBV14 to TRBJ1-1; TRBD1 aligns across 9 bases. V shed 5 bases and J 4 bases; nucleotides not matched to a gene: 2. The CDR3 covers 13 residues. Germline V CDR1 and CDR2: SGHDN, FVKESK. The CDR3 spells CASSRDRATEAFF. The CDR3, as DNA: TGTGCCAGCAGCAGGGACAGGGCCACTGAAGCTTTCTTT. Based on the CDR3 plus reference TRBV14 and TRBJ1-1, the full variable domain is EAGVTQFPSHSVIEKGQTVTLRCDPISGHDNLYWYRRVMGKEIKFLLHFVKESKQDESGMPNNRFLAERTGGTYSTLKVQPAELEDSGVYFCASSRDRATEAFFGQGTRLTVV.

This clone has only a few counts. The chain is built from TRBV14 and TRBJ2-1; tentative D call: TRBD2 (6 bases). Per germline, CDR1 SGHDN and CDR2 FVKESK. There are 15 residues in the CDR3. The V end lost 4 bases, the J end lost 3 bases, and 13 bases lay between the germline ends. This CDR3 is CASSRLETFYNEQFF. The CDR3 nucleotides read TGTGCCAGCAGCCGACTAGAAACCTTCTACAATGAGCAGTTCTTC.

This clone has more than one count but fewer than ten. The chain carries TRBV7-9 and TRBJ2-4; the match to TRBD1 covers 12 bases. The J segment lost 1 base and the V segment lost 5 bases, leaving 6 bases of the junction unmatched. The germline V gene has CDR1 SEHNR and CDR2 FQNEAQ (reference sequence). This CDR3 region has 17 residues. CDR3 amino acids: CASSRGTGGLAKNIQYF. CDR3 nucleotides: TGTGCCAGCAGCCGTGGGACAGGGGGCTTGGCCAAAAACATTCAGTACTTC.

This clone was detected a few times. For the CDR3, the DNA is TGTGCCAGCAGCAAAACTCCGGGACAGGGCGGCTACGAGCAGTACTTC. It yields the protein CASSKTPGQGGYEQYF. V and J are TRBV7-9 and TRBJ2-7; 9 bases are a match to TRBD1. The V gene end was trimmed by 5 bases and the J gene end by 3 bases; junction bases not matched to a gene: 11. The CDR3 is made up of 16 amino acids. CDR1 is SEHNR, CDR2 FQNEAQ, per germline (reference sequence).